This is a list of T cell receptor beta chains from one sample in a study of blood T cell repertoires in COVID-19. Some clones are missing from TCRdb's copy, which holds only in-frame ones; the method was immunoSEQ multiplex PCR. The sample has approximately 500,000 clones, nearly 90% seen once. What was sequenced was peripheral blood. These TCRs come from a man younger than 35 with COVID-19, enrolled during active disease. CDR3s include the opening cysteine and the closing phenylalanine or tryptophan. A D gene is named only where the DNA matches it firmly. Clone sizes are given selectively: once, few, many, or a class where the clone is expanded.

>17|.|TRBJ2-1|TRBV5-1|.
TGCGCCAGCAGCTTCTCATACGACAGCTATAAGTTTACTGAGCAGTTCTTC
CASSFSYDSYKFTEQFF
>11|.|TRBJ1-3|TRBV6-5|.
TGTGCCAGCTACTCTGGAAACACCATATATTTT
CASYSGNTIYF
>14|once|TRBJ2-1|TRBV19|TRBD2
TGTGCCAGCTCCTGGGCGGGAGAATACAATGAGCAGTTCTTC
CASSWAGEYNEQFF
>15|.|TRBJ1-4|TRBV14|.
TGTGCCAGCAGCCTAGCGGGACTTCGGAATGAAAAACTGTTTTTT
CASSLAGLRNEKLFF
>15|.|TRBJ1-3|TRBV7-2|.
TGTGCCAGCAGCTTACAGCCGACAGGTCGAAACACCATATATTTT
CASSLQPTGRNTIYF
>13|.|TRBJ2-5|TRBV12-3/TRBV12-4|TRBD2
TGTGCCAGCCCTGGACTAGTAGGGGAGACCCAGTACTTC
CASPGLVGETQYF
>14|.|TRBJ2-7|TRBV6-5|TRBD1
TGTGCCAGCAGGGTACAGGGGAACACCTACGAGCAGTACTTC
CASRVQGNTYEQYF
>13|once|TRBJ2-7|TRBV7-7|.
TGTGCTAGCAGCCTACGCCTTCCCTACGAGCAGTACTTC
CASSLRLPYEQYF
>16|.|TRBJ2-3|TRBV5-4|TRBD2
TGTGCCAGCAGCTTAGGGAGCGGGGTTGGCACAGATACGCAGTATTTT
CASSLGSGVGTDTQYF
>12|.|TRBJ1-2|TRBV2|.
TGTGCGGGCCGCGGGGCTACCTATGGCTACACCTTC
CAGRGATYGYTF
>13|.|TRBJ1-2|TRBV9|TRBD1
TGTGCCAGCAGCATAGGGGACAGTTATGGCTACACCTTC
CASSIGDSYGYTF
>15|.|TRBJ2-6|TRBV14|.
TGTGCCAGCAGCCATCTCGGGGCTGGGGCCAACGTCCTGACTTTC
CASSHLGAGANVLTF
>15|.|TRBJ2-1|TRBV2|.
TGTGCCAGCAGTGAAGGTCCGAACGAGTACAATGAGCAGTTCTTC
CASSEGPNEYNEQFF
>13|.|TRBJ2-3|TRBV19|TRBD1
TGTGCCAGTGGACAGGGTGCTTTAGATACGCAGTATTTT
CASGQGALDTQYF
>15|.|TRBJ2-7|TRBV6-5|.
TGTGCCAGCAGTTACGGGGGACATTGGAGCTACGAGCAGTACTTC
CASSYGGHWSYEQYF
>14|.|TRBJ2-7|TRBV18|.
TGTGCCAGCTCACAAACAGGGAGGGCCTACGAGCAGTACTTC
CASSQTGRAYEQYF
>14|.|TRBJ1-6|TRBV19|.
TGTGCCAGTAGTATTCGCCAGTCTTCTGGTCCCCTCCACTTT
CASSIRQSSGPLHF
>14|.|TRBJ2-7|TRBV5-1|.
TGCGCCAGCAGCCCCGGGGGACTGGCCTACGAGCAGTACTTC
CASSPGGLAYEQYF
>12|.|TRBJ2-1|TRBV6-5|.
TGTGCCAGCACTTCAGGGTACGGTGAGCAGTTCTTC
CASTSGYGEQFF
>16|.|TRBJ2-2|TRBV11-3|TRBD2
TGTGCCAGCAGCCTCAGGGAGGGCGGGGGCACCGGGGAGCTGTTTTTT
CASSLREGGGTGELFF
>15|.|TRBJ2-5|TRBV7-9|TRBD1
TGTGCCAGCAGCCCCTTGACAGGGGACCAAGAGACCCAGTACTTC
CASSPLTGDQETQYF
>15|.|TRBJ2-2|TRBV21-1|.
TGTGCCAGCAGCCATCAAGGGAGAAACACCGGGGAGCTGTTTTTT
CASSHQGRNTGELFF
>18|.|TRBJ2-1|TRBV10-1|TRBD2
TGCGCCAGCAGTGAGTCTGGGCTAGCGGGGGGATCGGTCAATGAGCAGTTCTTC
CASSESGLAGGSVNEQFF
>16|.|TRBJ2-5|TRBV27|TRBD1
TGTGCCAGCAGTCCTATGACAGGGGCGGGCCAAGAGACCCAGTACTTC
CASSPMTGAGQETQYF
>14|.|TRBJ2-1|TRBV29-1|.
TGCAGCGTTTTGGGGAGTAAAGTAGCGAATGAGCAGTTCTTC
CSVLGSKVANEQFF
>14|.|TRBJ2-2|TRBV24-1|TRBD2
TGTGCCACCAGTGACGAACTAGCGGGCGGGGAGCTGTTTTTT
CATSDELAGGELFF
>16|.|TRBJ2-2|TRBV29-1|TRBD1
TGCAGCGCCGGACTCCGGGACAGGGGAAACACCGGGGAGCTGTTTTTT
CSAGLRDRGNTGELFF
>17|.|TRBJ1-1|TRBV7-2|.
TGTGCCAGCAGCTTAATTCGGGTTTGGGGGGTGAACACTGAAGCTTTCTTT
CASSLIRVWGVNTEAFF
>16|.|TRBJ1-5|TRBV5-8|TRBD1
TGTGCCAGCAGCCCTAGGACAGGGGGCGAGAGTCAGCCCCAGCATTTT
CASSPRTGGESQPQHF